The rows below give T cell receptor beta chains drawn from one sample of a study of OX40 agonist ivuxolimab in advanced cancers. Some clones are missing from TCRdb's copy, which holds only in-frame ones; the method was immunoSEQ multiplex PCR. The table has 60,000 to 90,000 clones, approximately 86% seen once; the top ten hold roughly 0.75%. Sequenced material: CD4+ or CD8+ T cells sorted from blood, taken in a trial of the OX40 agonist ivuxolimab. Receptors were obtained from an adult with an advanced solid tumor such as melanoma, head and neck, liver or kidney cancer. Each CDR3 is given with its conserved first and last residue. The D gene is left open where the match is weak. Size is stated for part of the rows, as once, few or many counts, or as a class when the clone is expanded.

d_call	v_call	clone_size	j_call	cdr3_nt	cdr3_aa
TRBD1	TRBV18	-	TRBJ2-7	TGTGCCAGCTCATCTCCGGGACAGGGTTACGAGCAGTACTTC	CASSSPGQGYEQYF
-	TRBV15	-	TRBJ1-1	TGTGCCACCAGCAAGCTCGGCGGGGACAACACTGAAGCTTTCTTT	CATSKLGGDNTEAFF
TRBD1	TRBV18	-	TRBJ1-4	TGTGCCAGCTCGCCCCCCTCTACCGGGACAGGGGTAGAAAAACTGTTTTTT	CASSPPSTGTGVEKLFF
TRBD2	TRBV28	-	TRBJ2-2	TGTGCCAGCAGTTTACTAGCGGGGCGGGACACCGGGGAGCTGTTTTTT	CASSLLAGRDTGELFF
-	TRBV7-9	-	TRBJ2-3	TGTGCCAGCAGCTCCCTATCGGCTAGCGCCAGCACAGATACGCAGTATTTT	CASSSLSASASTDTQYF
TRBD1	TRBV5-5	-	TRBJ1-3	TGTGCCAGCAGCTTGGCCGGGGGACAGGGAAGAAACACCATATATTTT	CASSLAGGQGRNTIYF
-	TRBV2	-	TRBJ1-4	TGTGCCAGCAGTGAGGGGGGAAAACTGTTTTTT	CASSEGGKLFF
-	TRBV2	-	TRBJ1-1	TGTGCCAGCAGTGGGGGACTGAACACTGAAGCTTTCTTT	CASSGGLNTEAFF
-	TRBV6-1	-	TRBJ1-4	TGTGCCAGCGCTGGACGGCCTGCAACTAATGAAAAACTGTTTTTT	CASAGRPATNEKLFF
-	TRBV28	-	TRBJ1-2	TGTGCCAGCAGTCCCCCGGGCGGACAATTTAACTATGGCTACACCTTC	CASSPPGGQFNYGYTF
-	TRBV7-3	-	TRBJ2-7	TGTGCCAGCAGCCCAGGGCCGGGCTACGAGCAGTACTTC	CASSPGPGYEQYF
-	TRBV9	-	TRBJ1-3	TGTGCCAGCAGCCCAGAGGTGCCTGGCGGTGGAAACACCATATATTTT	CASSPEVPGGGNTIYF
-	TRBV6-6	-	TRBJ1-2	TGTGCCAGCAGTTACGGGGCAGGGCGAGGGGATGGCTACACCTTC	CASSYGAGRGDGYTF
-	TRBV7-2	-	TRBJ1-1	TGTGCCAGCAGCTTATGGAGGGGCAGGGAGACTGAAGCTTTCTTT	CASSLWRGRETEAFF
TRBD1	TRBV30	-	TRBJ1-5	TGTGCCTGGACCCGGGACAGGGGGAATCAGCCCCAGCATTTT	CAWTRDRGNQPQHF
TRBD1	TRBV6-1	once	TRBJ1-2	TGTGCCAGCAGTGAAAATGGTAGGCCAGGGGGCCTCCCCTATGGCTACACCTTC	CASSENGRPGGLPYGYTF
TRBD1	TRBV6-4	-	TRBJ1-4	TGTGCCAGCAGTGACAGCACAGGGGGTAATGAAAAACTGTTTTTT	CASSDSTGGNEKLFF
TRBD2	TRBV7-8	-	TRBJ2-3	TGTGCCGCGGGACTAGCTCGGACAGATACGCAGTATTTT	CAAGLARTDTQYF
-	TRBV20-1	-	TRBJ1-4	TGCAGCCCTTCTAGGAATGAAAAACTGTTTTTT	CSPSRNEKLFF
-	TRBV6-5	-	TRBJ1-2	TGTGCCAGCAGTTACACGGGGGGGGACCTGGGCTACACCTTC	CASSYTGGDLGYTF
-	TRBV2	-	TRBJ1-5	TGTGCCAGCAAAGATACAGGAGGCTGGCAGCCCCAGCATTTT	CASKDTGGWQPQHF
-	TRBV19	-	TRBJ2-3	TGTGCCAGTATGAAGGGAGGAACACATACGCAGTATTTT	CASMKGGTHTQYF
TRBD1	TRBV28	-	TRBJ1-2	TGTGCCAGCTGCCAGGGGGAGGTCTCCTATGGCTACACCTTC	CASCQGEVSYGYTF
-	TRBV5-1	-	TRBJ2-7	TGCGCCAGCAGCTTGGAAGGAGCTCCCTACGAGCAGTACTTC	CASSLEGAPYEQYF
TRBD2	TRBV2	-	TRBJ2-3	TGTGCCAGCAAAAGCCTCACTCGTCTAGCGGCAGATACGCAGTATTTT	CASKSLTRLAADTQYF
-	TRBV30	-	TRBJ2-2	TGTGCCTGGAGTGTAAAAGGGGCCGGGGAGCTGTTTTTT	CAWSVKGAGELFF
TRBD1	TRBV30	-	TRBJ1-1	TGTGCCTGGAGTCGTACAGGGGTCCACACTGAAGCTTTCTTT	CAWSRTGVHTEAFF
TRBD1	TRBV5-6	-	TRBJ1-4	TGTGCCAGCAGCCCGGGACAGAATAATGAAAAACTGTTTTTT	CASSPGQNNEKLFF
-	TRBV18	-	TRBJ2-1	TGTGCCAGCTCCCCGACAGGCCTCAATGAGCAGTTCTTC	CASSPTGLNEQFF
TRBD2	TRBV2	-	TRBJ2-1	TGTGCCAGCAGGGGCGGGAGGGCCGCAAATGAGCAGTTCTTC	CASRGGRAANEQFF
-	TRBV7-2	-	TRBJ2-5	TGTGCCAGCAGTTGGGGGTTCGAGACCCAGTACTTC	CASSWGFETQYF
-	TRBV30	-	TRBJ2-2	TGTGCCTGGAGTACGGGAGTGGGAGCCGGGGAGCTGTTTTTT	CAWSTGVGAGELFF
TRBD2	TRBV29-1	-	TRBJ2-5	TGCAGCGCCGGGACTAGCGGGGTCCGAGAGACCCAGTACTTC	CSAGTSGVRETQYF
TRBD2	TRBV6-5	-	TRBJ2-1	TGTGCCAGCCGGTTAGCGGGGAACTACAATGAGCAGTTCTTC	CASRLAGNYNEQFF
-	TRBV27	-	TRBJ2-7	TGTGCCAGCAGTGGACGGATTTCCTCCGAGCAGTACTTC	CASSGRISSEQYF
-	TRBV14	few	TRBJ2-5	TGTGCCAGCAGCACCGGGACCCTCGTTCGAGAGACCCAGTACTTC	CASSTGTLVRETQYF
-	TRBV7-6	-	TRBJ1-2	TGTGCCAGCAGCTTAGCCCCGGACAGCAGCTATGGCTACACCTTC	CASSLAPDSSYGYTF
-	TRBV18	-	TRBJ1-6	TGTGCCAGCTCAGCCACGGAAGCAAGCTCCTATAATTCACCCCTCCACTTT	CASSATEASSYNSPLHF
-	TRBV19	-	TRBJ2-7	TGTGCCAGCGGACAAAGCTCCTACGAGCAGTACTTC	CASGQSSYEQYF
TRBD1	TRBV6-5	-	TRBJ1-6	TGTGCCAGCAGTTACCGAGGGACAGCTAATTCACCCCTCCACTTT	CASSYRGTANSPLHF
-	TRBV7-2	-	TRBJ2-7	TGTGCCAGCAGCCGGGCCATTAACGAGCAGTACTTC	CASSRAINEQYF
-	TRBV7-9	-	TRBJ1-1	TGTGCCAGCAGCTTGGGGCAGGGAAACACTGAAGCTTTCTTT	CASSLGQGNTEAFF
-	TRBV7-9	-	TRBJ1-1	TGTGCCAGCAGCCGAACGGAAAGTAACACTGAAGCTTTCTTT	CASSRTESNTEAFF
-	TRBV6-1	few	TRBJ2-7	TGTGCCAGCGGGGGGAGTCCACACGAGCAGTACTTC	CASGGSPHEQYF
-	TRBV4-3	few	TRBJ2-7	TGCGCCAGCAGCCAAGGTTCAGGGTCCGCCTACGAGCAGTACTTC	CASSQGSGSAYEQYF
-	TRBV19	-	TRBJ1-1	TGTGCCAGTAGTCCGGAGACACGCACTGAAGCTTTCTTT	CASSPETRTEAFF
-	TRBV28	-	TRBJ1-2	TGTGCCGTACCATGGGGCCACGGCTACACCTTC	CAVPWGHGYTF
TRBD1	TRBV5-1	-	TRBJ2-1	TGCGCCAGCAGCACCCGGGACAGATACAATGAGCAGTTCTTC	CASSTRDRYNEQFF
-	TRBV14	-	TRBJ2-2	TGTGCCAGCAGCCAAGATTTTTTACAGACGAACACCGGGGAGCTGTTTTTT	CASSQDFLQTNTGELFF
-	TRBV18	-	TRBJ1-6	TGTGCCAGCTCACCACGCTTCGTGGGGGATAATTCACCCCTCCACTTT	CASSPRFVGDNSPLHF
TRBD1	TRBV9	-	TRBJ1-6	TGTGCCAGCAGCCCCGACAGGGGGAATTCACCCCTCCACTTT	CASSPDRGNSPLHF
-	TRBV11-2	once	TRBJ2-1	TGTGCCAGCAGCTTAGGTACATACAATGAGCAGTTCTTC	CASSLGTYNEQFF
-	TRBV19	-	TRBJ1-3	TGTGCCAGTAGTGACAGCTCTGGAAACACCATATATTTT	CASSDSSGNTIYF
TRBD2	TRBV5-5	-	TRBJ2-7	TGTGCCAGCAGCTTTAGCTCTAGCGGGACCGAGCAGTACTTC	CASSFSSSGTEQYF
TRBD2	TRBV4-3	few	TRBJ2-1	TGCGCCAGCAGCCACAGACTAGCGGGAAGGAATGAGCAGTTCTTC	CASSHRLAGRNEQFF
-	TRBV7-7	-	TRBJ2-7	TGTGCCAGCAGCTTAGAGGTGGGGTCCTACGAGCAGTACTTC	CASSLEVGSYEQYF
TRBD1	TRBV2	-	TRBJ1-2	TGTGCCAGCCTTTTTCAACGGACAGGGATTTGGAGTGGCTACACCTTC	CASLFQRTGIWSGYTF